This T cell receptor beta chain was captured by sequencing in a study of chemoradiotherapy in HPV16-positive cancers. On the study more broadly: Candidate HPV-specific clones and shared TCR motifs came from a couple of HPV16-positive patients.

Regarding the study as a whole: Candidate HPV-specific clones and E7-related TCR motifs grew in tumor during treatment.

Trimming removed 1 base at V and 5 bases at J, with 18 bases between. The CDR3 is 16 residues long. Germline V gene lookup returns CDR1 SGDLS and CDR2 YYNGEE. TCRdb's copy holds only in-frame clones and misses some; the assay was immunoSEQ multiplex PCR. The sample consists of several thousand clones, around 80% of them appearing once. Concerning this clone: Antigen unknown.

Sample collection was performed from a patient who underwent chemoradiotherapy. This sequence originates from a human donor with HPV-associated anogenital cancer. This rearrangement joins TRBV9 to TRBJ1-1; the D gene is possibly TRBD1 (5 bases). As DNA, the CDR3 is TGTGCCAGCAGCGTATCTGGGGACCCCGGAACAACTGAAGCTTTCTTT. Translated, it gives CASSVSGDPGTTEAFF.